A single sample gave rise to the 3 T cell receptor beta chains below, sequenced in a study of shared clonotypes between healthy human individuals. Method: immunoSEQ multiplex PCR; TCRdb's copy keeps in-frame clones and lacks some. The sample includes 2 million to 3 million clones, over 85% of them seen just once. Sequenced: naive CD4+ T cells sorted from blood. Sample subset: CD45RA+ positively selected. The receptors shown here come from a man younger than 30 in good health.

This chain joins TRBV7-2 and TRBJ2-5, with D possibly being TRBD2 (5 bases). The germline gives CDR1 SGHTA, CDR2 FQGNSA. The CDR3 contains 14 residues. V was pared by 5 bases and J by 6 bases, with 16 bases between. CDR3 nucleotides: TGTGCCAGCAGCCCTGGACCGGGAAGCCAGACCCAGTACTTC. It is translated as CASSPGPGSQTQYF.

Concerning this clone: The sample holds other DNA sequences that translate to the same CDR3. This sequence joins TRBV5-1 and TRBJ2-6; D is undetermined. Germline CDR1 and CDR2: SGHRS and YFSETQ. CDR3 length: 15 residues. Deletions cut 0 bases from V and 1 base from J, with 5 bases between. CDR3 bases: TGCGCCAGCAGCTTGGGTAGGTCTGGGGCCAACGTCCTGACTTTC. Translated: CASSLGRSGANVLTF. Complete variable domain (other parts from reference TRBV5-1 and TRBJ2-6): KAGVTQTPRYLIKTRGQQVTLSCSPISGHRSVSWYQQTPGQGLQFLFEYFSETQRNKGNFPGRFSGRQFSNSRSEMNVSTLELGDSALYLCASSLGRSGANVLTFGAGSRLTVL.

V and J are TRBV29-1 and TRBJ2-1; a weak D match, TRBD1 (5 bases). Trimming cost V 7 bases and J 8 bases, with 21 bases left between them. Germline V gene lookup returns CDR1 SQVTM and CDR2 ANQGSEA. The CDR3 runs 14 residues. In nucleotides, the CDR3 is TGCAGCGCCACGTCTTGGGGCAGGGTGGATGAGCAGTTCTTC. It specifies CSATSWGRVDEQFF.